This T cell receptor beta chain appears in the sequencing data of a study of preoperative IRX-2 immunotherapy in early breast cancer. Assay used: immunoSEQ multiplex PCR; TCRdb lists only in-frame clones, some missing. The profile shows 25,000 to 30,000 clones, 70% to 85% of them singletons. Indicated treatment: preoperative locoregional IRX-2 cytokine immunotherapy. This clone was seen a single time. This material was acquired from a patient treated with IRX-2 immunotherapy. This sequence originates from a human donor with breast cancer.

The CDR3 sequence: CASSRNRGNQETQYF. Written as DNA, the CDR3 is TGTGCCAGCAGCCGAAACAGGGGGAATCAAGAGACCCAGTACTTC. J is TRBJ2-5 and V is TRBV11-3; 8 bases match TRBD1. J was trimmed by 2 bases and V by 5 bases; bases with no gene match: 7. This CDR3 contains 15 residues. Germline CDR1 reads SGHNT; CDR2 reads YENEEA.